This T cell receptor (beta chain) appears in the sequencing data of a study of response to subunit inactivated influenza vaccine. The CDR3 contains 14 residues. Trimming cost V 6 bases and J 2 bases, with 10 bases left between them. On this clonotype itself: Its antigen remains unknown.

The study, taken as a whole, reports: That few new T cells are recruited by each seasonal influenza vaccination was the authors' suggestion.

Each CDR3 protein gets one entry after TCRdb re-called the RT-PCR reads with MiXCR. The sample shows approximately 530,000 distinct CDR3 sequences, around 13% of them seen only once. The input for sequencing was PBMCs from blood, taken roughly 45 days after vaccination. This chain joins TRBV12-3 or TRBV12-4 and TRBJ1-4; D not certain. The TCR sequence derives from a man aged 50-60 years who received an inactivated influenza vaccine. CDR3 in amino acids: CASSLRRTNEKLFF. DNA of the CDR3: TGTGCCAGCAGCCTACGACGGACTAATGAAAAACTGTTTTTT.